The 21 T cell receptor beta chains listed next were all sequenced from one sample in a study of T cell repertoires in cytomegalovirus infection. MiXCR, applied by TCRdb to the reads, yields one record per CDR3 protein. The data contain 700,000 to 950,000 distinct CDR3 sequences, approximately 30% of them singletons. Their antigens are not known. This material consisted of cultured CD8+ T cells from PBMCs, taken from culture after CMV antigen stimulation. These TCRs come from a human donor in good health (CMV status not recorded). Some clones in this sample may be carry-over from other donors' samples.

A few counts support this clonotype. V usage is TRBV5-6 and J usage is TRBJ2-1; possibly TRBD1 or TRBD2 for D (5 bases each). With 4 bases removed from V and 7 bases from J, the gap between germline ends came to 9 bases. The CDR3 contains 12 residues. Per germline, CDR1 SGHDT and CDR2 YYEEEE. CDR3 in DNA: TGTGCCAGCAGCCGGGGACGTAATGAGCAGTTCTTC. Protein product: CASSRGRNEQFF.

This clonotype was seen a few times. The genes are TRBV4-1 and TRBJ1-6, with TRBD1 matching over 11 bases. The germline CDR1 and CDR2 sequences are MGHRA and YSYEKL. Trimming at V came to 4 bases and at J to 7 bases, leaving 3 bases not matched to a gene. This CDR3 is 15 amino acids long. The CDR3 region has the DNA TGCGCCAGCAGCCTGTGGGACAGGGGGAATTCACCCCTCCACTTT. Protein product: CASSLWDRGNSPLHF.

Ten or more counts support this clonotype. The chain links TRBV7-6 to TRBJ1-1; possible D gene TRBD1, 5 bases. V lost 2 bases and J 13 bases, leaving 20 bases between the germline ends. Germline loops: CDR1 SGHVS, CDR2 FNYEAQ. The CDR3 runs to 14 residues. In DNA, the CDR3 is TGTGCCAGCAGCTTATCCCCGGGGGTCGGCCACGGTTTCTTT. It encodes CASSLSPGVGHGFF. The variable domain in full, completed from reference TRBV7-6 and TRBJ1-1, reads GAGVSQSPRYKVTKRGQDVALRCDPISGHVSLYWYRQALGQGPEFLTYFNYEAQQDKSGLPNDRFSAERPEGSISTLTIQRTEQRDSAMYRCASSLSPGVGHGFFGQGTRLTVV.

V gene TRBV6-2 or TRBV6-3 combines with J gene TRBJ2-1; D gene uncertain. Germline V gene lookup returns CDR1 MNHEY and CDR2 SVGEGT. The germline V and J ends were trimmed by 0 bases and 0 bases, with 12 bases remaining between them. This CDR3 comprises 17 residues. The CDR3 region has the DNA TGTGCCAGCAGTTACTCGTCGGGCAGCTACTCCTACAATGAGCAGTTCTTC. It codes for CASSYSSGSYSYNEQFF.

The rearrangement links TRBV27 to TRBJ2-3; D not certain. This CDR3 contains 15 residues. V was cut by 0 bases and J by 6 bases, with 13 bases left in between. Germline loops: CDR1 MNHEY, CDR2 SMNVEV (reference sequence). The CDR3 sequence is CASSLSGIASDTQYF. DNA for the CDR3: TGTGCCAGCAGTTTATCAGGGATTGCGTCGGATACGCAGTATTTT.

This chain uses TRBV20-1 with TRBJ2-3; 7 bases are shared with TRBD1. The length of the CDR3 is 15 residues. V lost 5 bases to trimming and J lost 4 bases; unmatched junction nucleotides: 12. The germline V gene has CDR1 DFQATT and CDR2 SNEGSKA (reference sequence). The CDR3 DNA follows: TGCAGTGCTCTCAAGACCGGGACAGCTCCAGATACGCAGTATTTT. It encodes CSALKTGTAPDTQYF.

This chain joins TRBV2 and TRBJ2-3; no reliable D call. This CDR3 contains 13 residues. Germline CDR1 and CDR2: SNHLY and FYNNEI. Trimming shortened V by 10 bases and J by 0 bases, and 11 bases separated the two germline ends. CDR3 protein: CATRDRSTDTQYF. CDR3 sequence (DNA): TGTGCCACCCGAGACCGAAGCACAGATACGCAGTATTTT.

This chain links TRBV4-3 with TRBJ1-2; TRBD1 matches 7 bases. The germline CDR1 and CDR2 sequences are LGHNA and YSLEER. This CDR3 contains 19 residues. V lost 0 bases to trimming and J lost 4 bases; unmatched junction nucleotides: 17. The CDR3 sequence is CASSQEWGLEGAPLYGYTF. DNA for the CDR3: TGCGCCAGCAGCCAAGAATGGGGTTTAGAGGGGGCGCCCCTCTATGGCTACACCTTC.

The V gene is TRBV27, the J gene TRBJ2-5; D is ambiguous. The V end lost 6 bases, the J end lost 5 bases, and 16 bases lay between the germline ends. Germline assignment: CDR1 MNHEY and CDR2 SMNVEV (reference sequence). This CDR3 comprises 14 residues. The CDR3: CASSSPSPRETQYF. CDR3 coding DNA: TGTGCCAGCAGCAGCCCGAGCCCCAGGGAGACCCAGTACTTC.

The chain is built from TRBV27 and TRBJ2-2; D may be TRBD1 (6 bases). Per germline, CDR1 MNHEY and CDR2 SMNVEV (reference sequence). Deletions cut 6 bases from V and 3 bases from J, with 17 bases between. This CDR3 has 16 amino acids. CDR3: CASSLPGRGDTGELFF. The CDR3 region has the DNA TGTGCCAGCAGCCTACCGGGCAGGGGAGACACCGGGGAGCTGTTTTTT.

Ten or more counts support this clonotype. V usage is TRBV7-9 and J usage is TRBJ1-1, with D uncertain. Germline values: CDR1 SEHNR, CDR2 FQNEAQ (reference sequence). The V gene lost 5 bases and the J gene lost 2 bases, with 9 bases spanning the gap. The CDR3 loop spans 13 amino acids. CDR3 protein: CASSPWTNTEAFF. CDR3 nucleotide sequence: TGTGCCAGCAGCCCCTGGACTAACACTGAAGCTTTCTTT.

This clonotype showed up just a few times. The rearrangement uses TRBV7-9 and TRBJ1-2; 8 bases match TRBD1. V lost 2 bases and J lost 4; bases outside the gene matches: 21. The CDR3 length is 20 residues. Germline CDR1 reads SEHNR; CDR2 reads FQNEAQ (reference sequence). The CDR3, as DNA: TGTGCCAGCAGCTTACAAGCCGAAGAGGGAAGACAGGGGCCCTTCTATGGCTACACCTTC. It is translated as CASSLQAEEGRQGPFYGYTF.

The chain employs TRBV19 and TRBJ2-1; D may be TRBD1 (6 bases). V was shortened by 8 bases and J by 0 bases, with 17 bases between the two germline ends. The CDR3 runs to 16 residues. CDR1 and CDR2 (germline): LNHDA, SQIVND (reference sequence). The DNA of the CDR3 is TGTGCCAGTGTCTACTCCTGGACAGACTCCTACAATGAGCAGTTCTTC. It specifies CASVYSWTDSYNEQFF.

The V and J genes are TRBV27 and TRBJ1-5; perhaps TRBD1 as D (6 bases). V was shortened by 3 bases and J by 2 bases, with 11 bases between the two germline ends. CDR1 and CDR2 (germline): MNHEY, SMNVEV (reference sequence). The CDR3 has 15 amino acids. CDR3 amino acids: CASSFSRQGNQPQHF. The CDR3 DNA follows: TGTGCCAGCAGTTTTTCCCGACAGGGCAATCAGCCCCAGCATTTT.

This clonotype occurred a few times. This chain links TRBV19 with TRBJ1-5, with D possibly being TRBD1 (5 bases). Germline loops: CDR1 LNHDA, CDR2 SQIVND (reference sequence). The CDR3 is 14 residues long. With 6 bases removed from V and 2 bases from J, the gap between germline ends came to 11 bases. The CDR3 DNA is TGTGCCAGTAGGAGCAGGGTTGGCAATCAGCCCCAGCATTTT. This codes for CASRSRVGNQPQHF.

The chain is built from TRBV5-1 and TRBJ2-7, with 10 bases lining up with TRBD1. CDR1 and CDR2 (germline): SGHRS, YFSETQ. The J segment lost 2 bases and the V segment lost 5 bases, leaving 7 bases of the junction unmatched. This CDR3 region has 15 residues. Here the CDR3 reads CASSGGTGEAYEQYF. Here the CDR3 DNA reads TGCGCCAGCAGTGGGGGGACAGGGGAGGCCTACGAGCAGTACTTC.

The chain links TRBV20-1 to TRBJ2-3; a possible D gene is TRBD1 (6 bases). The CDR3 covers 13 residues. Germline loops: CDR1 DFQATT, CDR2 SNEGSKA (reference sequence). The DNA of the CDR3 is TGCAGCATACCGGACAGTTCCTCAGATACGCAGTATTTT. Translation gives CSIPDSSSDTQYF.

This clonotype was recorded many times. CDR3 loop: CASSSLERGGETQYF. The CDR3 coding sequence is TGTGCCAGCAGCTCCCTGGAGCGGGGAGGAGAGACCCAGTACTTC. This chain connects TRBV7-6 to TRBJ2-5; 7 bases agree with TRBD2. CDR3 size: 15 residues. The junction had 9 bases not matched to a gene; V was cut back by 4 bases and J by 4 bases. Germline CDR1 reads SGHVS; CDR2 reads FNYEAQ. The full variable domain, rest sourced from reference TRBV7-6 and TRBJ2-5, is GAGVSQSPRYKVTKRGQDVALRCDPISGHVSLYWYRQALGQGPEFLTYFNYEAQQDKSGLPNDRFSAERPEGSISTLTIQRTEQRDSAMYRCASSSLERGGETQYFGPGTRLLVL.

This clonotype was recorded a few times. The chain employs TRBV19 and TRBJ1-2; D ambiguous. Germline V gene lookup returns CDR1 LNHDA and CDR2 SQIVND (reference sequence). The CDR3 has 14 amino acids. Trimming shortened V by 8 bases and J by 5 bases, and 18 bases separated the two germline ends. CDR3 residues: CASREDSTFYGYTF. As DNA, the CDR3 is TGTGCCAGTCGAGAGGACTCGACCTTTTATGGCTACACCTTC.

This clonotype was seen ten or more times. V usage is TRBV7-8 and J usage is TRBJ2-7, with D perhaps matching TRBD1 (5 bases). V lost 5 bases and J 1 base, leaving 12 bases between the germline ends. This CDR3 contains 14 residues. The germline gives CDR1 SGHVS, CDR2 FQNEAQ. CDR3 loop: CASSQGFQSYEQYF. In DNA form, the CDR3 reads TGTGCCAGCAGCCAGGGTTTCCAATCCTACGAGCAGTACTTC.

J is TRBJ1-1 and V is TRBV6-8, with no clear D. Germline values: CDR1 MNHGY, CDR2 SAAAGT. This CDR3 region has 12 residues. V was shortened by 9 bases and J by 5 bases, with 13 bases between the two germline ends. In DNA, the CDR3 is TGTGCCAGTATGGTCGAGACGACTGAAGCTTTCTTT. This sequence encodes CASMVETTEAFF.